These 14 T cell receptor beta chains were all obtained from the same sample, sequenced in a study of T cells in women clearing cervical HPV infection. Measured with immunoSEQ multiplex PCR; TCRdb has only the in-frame clones, and not every one. Its clone listing holds about 48,000 clones. The sequenced material came from blood buffy coat. These receptor sequences come from a woman between 18 and 70 years old with a cervical HPV16 infection that either progressed to CIN3+ or cleared (not recorded which).

Points on this clone: The read ends 3 residues early relative to the CDR3; the germline J gene fills the gap. The chain uses TRBV5-1 and TRBJ1-2; D is uncertain. This CDR3 is built from 16 residues. Germline CDR1 SGHRS, CDR2 YFSETQ. V was pared by 4 bases and J by 3 bases, with 19 bases between. This chain's CDR3 is CASSPSGGGGYYGYTF. The sequenced CDR3 bases are TGCGCCAGCAGCCCCTCTGGCGGAGGAGGTTACTATGGC.

For this clone: The CDR3 end is not reached by the read, which stops 3 residues before it; the germline J gene fills it in. J is TRBJ2-7 and V is TRBV20-1, with TRBD1 as a possible D gene (5 bases). Germline V gene data show CDR1 as DFQATT and CDR2 as SNEGSKA (reference sequence). Trimming pared 0 bases from V and 3 bases from J, leaving 15 bases between. The length of the CDR3 is 15 residues. Incomplete CDR3 DNA: TGCAGTGCTAGAGATCTGCGGACAACCAGCTACGAG. Translation gives CSARDLRTTSYE. The full CDR3 is CSARDLRTTSYEQYF.

In the case of this clone: From the germline J gene comes the end of the CDR3, since the read stops 3 residues before it. This chain joins TRBV5-6 and TRBJ1-6, with D maybe TRBD1 (5 bases). V lost 6 bases and J lost 6, with 16 bases in between. The germline V gene has CDR1 SGHDT and CDR2 YYEEEE. The CDR3 spans 15 residues. The CDR3 DNA, read in part, is TGTGCCAGCACTAAACCGGGGGATCTTAATTCACCC. This gives the protein CASTKPGDLNSP. The complete CDR3 sequence is CASTKPGDLNSPLHF.

A word on this clone: The CDR3 goes on 3 residues after the read ends, and that part is filled in from the germline J gene. V usage is TRBV7-2 and J usage is TRBJ1-2; 8 bases fit TRBD1. Trimming took 1 base from V and 7 from J; bases not matched to a gene: 8. CDR1 SGHTA and CDR2 FQGNSA come from the germline V gene. This CDR3 has 15 amino acids. The CDR3: CASSLGAQGARGYTF. CDR3 DNA, as far as it was read: TGTGCCAGCAGCTTAGGGGCCCAGGGGGCTCGTGGC.

On this clone itself: The CDR3 goes on 3 residues after the read ends, and that part is filled in from the germline J gene. This rearrangement joins TRBV30 to TRBJ2-3; 7 positions match TRBD2. The germline V gene encodes CDR1 GTSNPN and CDR2 SVGIG (reference sequence). V dropped 4 bases and J dropped 1; count of bases not matched to a gene: 11. The CDR3 consists of 16 residues. The CDR3 bases that were read are TGTGCCTGGACTCGGGTCGGCGGGAGCGGCACAGATACG. It yields the protein CAWTRVGGSGTDT. The CDR3, in full, reads CAWTRVGGSGTDTQYF.

As concerns this clone: Read data end 3 residues before the CDR3 end; the end is taken from the germline J gene. This sequence joins TRBV18 and TRBJ2-3; D remains ambiguous. Trimming removed 3 bases at V and 4 bases at J, with 8 bases between. Per the germline V gene, CDR1 is KGHSH and CDR2 is LQKENI. This CDR3 region has 13 residues. This CDR3 reads CASSPPTSDTQYF. The sequenced part of the CDR3 DNA is TGTGCCAGCTCACCGCCTACTTCAGATACG.

On this clone itself: The sample carries other DNA sequences with the same CDR3. Partial CDR3 DNA: TGTGCCAGTAGTATCCTTGATACG. As protein: CASSILDT. The complete CDR3 reads CASSILDTQYF. The V gene is TRBV19, the J gene TRBJ2-3; D unclear. The sequence runs out 3 residues before the end of the CDR3; the remainder is reconstructed from the germline J gene. From germline, CDR1 is LNHDA and CDR2 SQIVND (reference sequence). The CDR3 covers 11 residues. Deletions cut 3 bases from V and 6 bases from J, with 4 bases between. Based on the CDR3 plus reference TRBV19 and TRBJ2-3, the full variable domain is DGGITQSPKYLFRKEGQNVTLSCEQNLNHDAMYWYRQDPGQGLRLIYYSQIVNDFQKGDIAEGYSVSREKKESFPLTVTSAQKNPTAFYLCASSILDTQYFGPGTRLTVL.

On this clone itself: With the read ending 3 residues before the CDR3 end, the germline J gene is used to fill in that end. This chain links TRBV10-2 with TRBJ1-2; the D gene is possibly TRBD1 (5 bases). The germline V gene encodes CDR1 WSHSY and CDR2 SAAADI. Trimming left V 4 bases short and J 5 bases short, with 11 bases between. The CDR3 is 13 amino acids. The CDR3 region is CASSGTGDYGYTF. The CDR3 bases that were read are TGCGCCAGCAGTGGAACAGGAGATTATGGC.

Note on this clone: The CDR3 end falls 3 residues outside the read, so it is completed with the germline J gene. The gene calls are TRBV28 and TRBJ1-2, with D possibly matching TRBD1 (6 bases). This CDR3 spans 13 amino acids. Between the trimmed V and J ends, which lost 7 bases and 4 bases, there was a span of 13 bases. The germline CDR1 and CDR2 sequences are MDHEN and SYDVKM. CDR3 protein: CASNFRGSYGYTF. The part of the CDR3 DNA that was read is TGTGCCAGCAACTTCAGGGGAAGCTATGGC.

Points on this clone: The read gets to within 3 residues of the CDR3 end, and the germline J gene fills in the rest. The V and J genes are TRBV7-8 and TRBJ1-5; 7 bases align to TRBD1. The CDR3 loop spans 15 amino acids. CDR1 SGHVS and CDR2 FQNEAQ come from the germline V gene. The V and J ends lost 5 bases and 2 bases, in that order; junction bases with no gene match: 6. The sequenced part of the CDR3 DNA is TGTGCCAGCAGCACCCGACAGGGCGGCAATCAGCCC. Its translation is CASSTRQGGNQP. The complete CDR3 protein is CASSTRQGGNQPQHF.

In the case of this clone: The CDR3 end falls 3 residues outside the read, so it is completed with the germline J gene. This sequence joins TRBV20-1 and TRBJ2-7, with D unclear. The V end was cut by 1 base, the J end by 3 bases, with 10 bases between. The V gene's germline CDR1 is DFQATT and CDR2 SNEGSKA (reference sequence). The CDR3 runs to 13 residues. The CDR3 bases that were read are TGCAGTGCTAGAGGGGCTACCCGCTACGAG. This codes for CSARGATRYE. The full CDR3 reads CSARGATRYEQYF.

As regards this clone: The CDR3 extends 3 residues past the end of the read, so its final part is completed from the germline J gene. The J gene is TRBJ2-1, the V gene TRBV18; D gene uncertain. Trimming stripped 2 bases from V and 0 bases from J, with 11 bases between. Germline V lookup: CDR1 KGHSH, CDR2 LQKENI. This CDR3 has 16 residues. The CDR3 is CASSPTTGSSYNEQFF. The DNA read from the CDR3 is TGTGCCAGCTCACCAACTACTGGAAGCTCCTACAATGAG.

A remark on this clone: Coverage ceases 3 residues before the CDR3 finishes, and the germline J gene fills in the end. This sequence joins TRBV20-1 and TRBJ2-3, with TRBD2 matching 8 bases. J was trimmed by 2 bases and V by 2 bases; bases with no gene match: 3. The germline gives CDR1 DFQATT, CDR2 SNEGSKA (reference sequence). This CDR3 is 14 amino acids long. The sequenced part of the CDR3 DNA is TGCAGTGCTAGACCCGGGGGGGTCACAGATACG. This sequence encodes CSARPGGVTDT. The CDR3, in full, reads CSARPGGVTDTQYF.

The part of the CDR3 DNA that was read is TGTGCCACCAGCAGGACATTTCTTGAAAAA. Its protein is CATSRTFLEK. The full CDR3 reads CATSRTFLEKLFF. The rearrangement joins TRBV15 to TRBJ1-4; D is undetermined. The CDR3 end falls 3 residues outside the read, so it is completed with the germline J gene. The V gene's germline CDR1 is LNHNV and CDR2 YYDKDF (reference sequence). The CDR3 runs 13 residues. V lost 3 bases and J 7 bases, leaving 9 bases between the germline ends.